The next 21 T cell receptor beta chains were all read from a single sample in a study of blood T cell repertoires in COVID-19. Profiling relied on immunoSEQ multiplex PCR, and the TCRdb table lists in-frame clones only, not all of them. This table holds some 220,000 clones, approximately 84% found once. The sample taken for sequencing was peripheral blood. The receptors were sampled from a man aged 45 to 65 who had recovered from COVID-19.

The genes are TRBV19 and TRBJ2-1, with D tentatively TRBD1 (6 bases). The ends were cut back, 3 bases at V and 10 bases at J, with 16 bases in the middle. Germline-derived CDR1 and CDR2 are LNHDA and SQIVND (reference sequence). CDR3 length: 14 residues. The CDR3 coding sequence is TGTGCCAGTAGTATTACAGGGCCGGTAGCGGAGCAGTTCTTC. This sequence encodes CASSITGPVAEQFF.

This clone was seen once. The V call is TRBV29-1, the J call TRBJ1-4; TRBD1 matches at 9 bases. The CDR3 length is 12 residues. From germline, CDR1 is SQVTM and CDR2 ANQGSEA. Trimming took 6 bases from V and 5 from J; bases not matched to a gene: 1. CDR3 nucleotide sequence: TGCAGCGTGGGGACAGGGAATGAAAAACTGTTTTTT. Translation gives CSVGTGNEKLFF.

This clone was detected only once. This sequence joins TRBV5-4 and TRBJ2-1; D gene unclear. V was shortened by 0 bases and J by 1 base, with 5 bases between the two germline ends. The CDR3 spans 14 residues. CDR1 SGHNT and CDR2 YYREEE come from the germline V gene (reference sequence). The CDR3 DNA follows: TGTGCCAGCAGCTTGGGGCAGTCCTACAATGAGCAGTTCTTC. This gives the protein CASSLGQSYNEQFF.

J is TRBJ2-5 and V is TRBV20-1; 12 nucleotides match TRBD2. V dropped 3 bases and J dropped 4; count of bases not matched to a gene: 3. The CDR3 runs to 14 residues. Germline loops: CDR1 DFQATT, CDR2 SNEGSKA (reference sequence). CDR3 sequence: CSASRLAGVETQYF. The CDR3 coding sequence is TGCAGTGCTAGTAGACTAGCGGGAGTAGAGACCCAGTACTTC.

This clone was detected a few times. The chain joins TRBV2 to TRBJ2-7; D is perhaps TRBD1 (6 bases). The CDR3 covers 12 residues. V lost 8 bases, J lost 2 bases, and 10 bases lay in between. CDR1 is SNHLY, CDR2 FYNNEI, per germline. The CDR3: CASETGAYEQYF. CDR3 DNA sequence: TGTGCCAGCGAGACAGGAGCCTACGAGCAGTACTTC. Full variable domain (rest looked up from reference TRBV2 and TRBJ2-7): EPEVTQTPSHQVTQMGQEVILRCVPISNHLYFYWYRQILGQKVEFLVSFYNNEISEKSEIFDDQFSVERPDGSNFTLKIRSTKLEDSAMYFCASETGAYEQYFGPGTRLTVT.

The chain combines TRBV19 with TRBJ2-1, with D tentatively TRBD2 (6 bases). The germline CDR1 and CDR2 sequences are LNHDA and SQIVND (reference sequence). The CDR3 sequence is 13 residues long. The V end was cut by 4 bases, the J end by 4 bases, with 8 bases between. The CDR3 coding sequence is TGTGCCAGTAGTAGACTAGTGTACAATGAGCAGTTCTTC. Amino acids: CASSRLVYNEQFF.

This sequence joins TRBV6-5 and TRBJ1-5; no definite D call. This CDR3 comprises 13 residues. Trimming left V 4 bases short and J 3 bases short, with 7 bases between. Germline V gene lookup returns CDR1 MNHEY and CDR2 SVGAGI. The CDR3 spells CASSWRANQPQHF. The DNA for the CDR3 is TGTGCCAGCAGTTGGAGGGCCAATCAGCCCCAGCATTTT.

This clone was counted once. The V call is TRBV5-1, the J call TRBJ2-5, with TRBD1 matching over 10 bases. Germline assignment: CDR1 SGHRS and CDR2 YFSETQ. The junction had 8 bases not matched to a gene; V was cut back by 4 bases and J by 5 bases. The length of the CDR3 is 15 residues. CDR3 sequence: CASSPGTGVLETQYF. The CDR3, as DNA: TGCGCCAGCAGCCCCGGGACAGGGGTGTTGGAGACCCAGTACTTC.

The V gene is TRBV3-1 (or the pseudogene TRBV3-2), the J gene TRBJ2-7, with TRBD2 as a possible D gene (5 bases). Germline V CDR1 and CDR2: LGHDT, YNNKEL (reference sequence). V lost 0 bases, J lost 9 bases, and 15 bases lay in between. The CDR3 loop spans 14 amino acids. CDR3 coding DNA: TGTGCCAGCAGCCAAGAAAATGCACGGGGTCCGCAGTACTTC. Translation: CASSQENARGPQYF.

The chain links TRBV28 to TRBJ1-5, with D possibly matching TRBD1 (6 bases). The CDR3 length is 14 residues. The germline gives CDR1 MDHEN, CDR2 SYDVKM. With 6 bases removed from V and 6 bases from J, the gap between germline ends came to 15 bases. The CDR3 region is CASRIQGAGQPQHF. The CDR3 bases are TGTGCCAGCAGGATACAGGGTGCGGGTCAGCCCCAGCATTTT.

This chain joins TRBV29-1 and TRBJ1-5; 10 positions agree with TRBD1. The V segment lost 4 bases and the J segment 4 bases; nucleotides outside the gene matches: 1. Germline loops: CDR1 SQVTM, CDR2 ANQGSEA. The CDR3 consists of 13 residues. CDR3 sequence (DNA): TGCAGCGTTGGGACAGGGGGGAATCAGCCCCAGCATTTT. Protein sequence: CSVGTGGNQPQHF.

This chain links TRBV7-8 with TRBJ2-1; 7 bases match TRBD2. V lost 4 bases to trimming and J lost 3 bases; unmatched junction nucleotides: 6. Per the germline V gene, CDR1 is SGHVS and CDR2 is FQNEAQ. The CDR3 is 15 residues long. This CDR3 is CASSYGASGYNEQFF. Written as DNA, the CDR3 is TGTGCCAGCAGCTATGGGGCTAGCGGCTACAATGAGCAGTTCTTC.

The chain carries TRBV2 and TRBJ1-1, with TRBD1 matching 9 bases. V was clipped by 6 bases and J by 2 bases; unmatched bases: 4. Germline V gene sequence: CDR1 SNHLY, CDR2 FYNNEI. This CDR3 spans 14 amino acids. CDR3 region: CASRHRGQNTEAFF. For the CDR3, the DNA is TGTGCCAGCAGACACAGGGGGCAAAACACTGAAGCTTTCTTT. The complete variable domain, with remaining parts taken from reference TRBV2 and TRBJ1-1, reads EPEVTQTPSHQVTQMGQEVILRCVPISNHLYFYWYRQILGQKVEFLVSFYNNEISEKSEIFDDQFSVERPDGSNFTLKIRSTKLEDSAMYFCASRHRGQNTEAFFGQGTRLTVV.

This chain connects TRBV2 to TRBJ2-7, with unresolved D. Germline V gene sequence: CDR1 SNHLY, CDR2 FYNNEI. The CDR3 is 13 residues long. Between the trimmed V and J ends, which lost 4 bases and 2 bases, there was a span of 9 bases. The CDR3 DNA follows: TGTGCCAGCAGTGTGGTCAGGCCCTACGAGCAGTACTTC. This codes for CASSVVRPYEQYF.

The chain employs TRBV28 and TRBJ2-7; D might be TRBD1 (6 bases). Per germline, CDR1 MDHEN and CDR2 SYDVKM. The ends were cut back, 3 bases at V and 2 bases at J, with 11 bases in the middle. The CDR3 runs 14 residues. CDR3 DNA: TGTGCCAGCAGTTTGAGCAGGGGACCCTACGAGCAGTACTTC. Residues: CASSLSRGPYEQYF.

This clone was observed a handful of times. The chain links TRBV10-1 to TRBJ1-3; D is unresolved. V was clipped by 3 bases and J by 5 bases, with 11 bases between them. Germline V gene data show CDR1 as WNHNN and CDR2 as SYGVQD (reference sequence). The CDR3 length is 14 residues. The CDR3: CASSEQGRRNTIYF. Here the CDR3 DNA reads TGCGCCAGCAGTGAACAAGGGAGGCGAAACACCATATATTTT.

The V call is TRBV9, the J call TRBJ2-1; D remains ambiguous. V dropped 3 bases and J dropped 3 bases, with 4 bases sitting between them. Germline values: CDR1 SGDLS, CDR2 YYNGEE. The CDR3 consists of 12 residues. The CDR3 DNA reads as TGTGCCAGCAGCGGAGGCTACAATGAGCAGTTCTTC. It specifies CASSGGYNEQFF.

The chain links TRBV18 to TRBJ2-1, with 7 positions matching TRBD2. The V and J ends lost 1 base and 5 bases, in that order; junction bases with no gene match: 2. Germline values: CDR1 KGHSH, CDR2 LQKENI. The CDR3 covers 14 residues. CDR3 coding DNA: TGTGCCAGCTCACCACGGGGGGGAGACAATGAGCAGTTCTTC. It codes for CASSPRGGDNEQFF. Filled out from reference TRBV18 and TRBJ2-1, the complete variable domain reads NAGVMQNPRHLVRRRGQEARLRCSPMKGHSHVYWYRQLPEEGLKFMVYLQKENIIDESGMPKERFSAEFPKEGPSILRIQQVVRGDSAAYFCASSPRGGDNEQFFGPGTRLTVL.

The chain links TRBV24-1 to TRBJ1-2; 9 positions agree with TRBD1. The V gene end was trimmed by 1 base and the J gene end by 3 bases; junction bases not matched to a gene: 8. Germline values: CDR1 KGHDR, CDR2 SFDVKD. CDR3 length: 17 residues. The DNA of the CDR3 is TGTGCCACCAGTGATTTCGTGGGACAGGGTTTGGACTATGGCTACACCTTC. It codes for CATSDFVGQGLDYGYTF.

This chain connects TRBV28 to TRBJ2-7, with TRBD2 identical over 7 bases. The CDR3 consists of 12 residues. Germline CDR1 and CDR2: MDHEN and SYDVKM. V was pared by 7 bases and J by 4 bases, with 4 bases of the junction left unmatched. The chain's CDR3 is CASTAGVYEQYF. DNA of the CDR3: TGTGCCAGCACCGCGGGAGTATACGAGCAGTACTTC.

CDR3 DNA sequence: TGTGCCAGCAGTGATAGTCTGAGTCAGCCCCAGCATTTT. It encodes CASSDSLSQPQHF. The chain employs TRBV6-1 and TRBJ1-5, with D unresolved. Trimming removed 3 bases from V and 6 bases from J, with 9 bases in between. CDR3 length: 13 amino acids. Per germline, CDR1 MNHNS and CDR2 SASEGT.